These 30 T cell receptor beta chains were sequenced from one sample in a study of blood T cell repertoires in COVID-19. Clones were sequenced by immunoSEQ multiplex PCR, and TCRdb holds only the in-frame ones, with some missing. Of about 63,000 clones listed, 70% to 80% were seen once; the top ten hold 25% to 35%. The sequenced sample was peripheral blood. The receptors come from a human donor in a cohort sampled during active COVID-19.

The chain has TRBV5-1 and TRBJ1-1; 7 nucleotides agree with TRBD1. Germline V lookup: CDR1 SGHRS, CDR2 YFSETQ. The CDR3 is 18 amino acids. J was trimmed by 8 bases and V by 0 bases; bases with no gene match: 19. The CDR3 DNA sequence: TGCGCCAGCAGCTTGGTGTTTAGACAGGGCGGTTCCAGTTTAGAAGCTTTCTTT. As protein: CASSLVFRQGGSSLEAFF.

The CDR3 nucleotides read TGTGCCAGTAGACAGGGGGTCTCTGGGGCCAACGTCCTGACTTTC. This sequence encodes CASRQGVSGANVLTF. The chain joins TRBV19 to TRBJ2-6, with TRBD1 identical over 8 bases. The CDR3 runs 15 residues. V lost 6 bases and J lost 0; bases outside the gene matches: 1. CDR1 and CDR2 from the germline V gene are LNHDA and SQIVND (reference sequence).

This chain connects TRBV6-5 to TRBJ2-7; TRBD1 agrees at 9 bases. CDR1 and CDR2 (germline): MNHEY, SVGAGI. V lost 0 bases, J lost 4 bases, and 4 bases stayed unmatched. The CDR3 has 15 amino acids. DNA for the CDR3: TGTGCCAGCAGTTACTCAAACAGGGGGCATTACGAGCAGTACTTC. It encodes CASSYSNRGHYEQYF.

This clone was seen a few times. V usage is TRBV20-1 and J usage is TRBJ2-7; D gene unclear. Trimming left V 3 bases short and J 4 bases short, with 4 bases between. Germline CDR1 DFQATT, CDR2 SNEGSKA (reference sequence). This CDR3 region has 10 residues. In DNA form, the CDR3 reads TGCAGTGCTAGTCGGTACGAGCAGTACTTC. Translated: CSASRYEQYF.

This clone was found once. CDR3 DNA: TGTGCCAGCAGCCGACAGATCAGGAACACCGGGGAGCTGTTTTTT. It is translated as CASSRQIRNTGELFF. The V gene is TRBV7-9, the J gene TRBJ2-2, with D possibly matching TRBD1 (5 bases). This CDR3 has 15 amino acids. V was clipped by 5 bases and J by 1 base, with 11 bases between them. Germline CDR1 is SEHNR and CDR2 is FQNEAQ (reference sequence).

This chain joins TRBV3-1 (or the pseudogene TRBV3-2) and TRBJ2-1; the match to TRBD2 covers 10 bases. Looked up from germline, CDR1 is LGHDT and CDR2 is YNNKEL (reference sequence). J lost 10 bases, V lost 1 base, and 7 bases had no gene match. This CDR3 has 15 amino acids. The CDR3 bases are TGTGCCAGCAGCCAAGGACTAGCGGGTCATGGGGAGCAGTTCTTC. It specifies CASSQGLAGHGEQFF.

This clone occurred a few times. The rearrangement links TRBV4-2 to TRBJ1-1; no reliable D call. This CDR3 contains 13 residues. Germline CDR1 is LGHNA and CDR2 is YNFKEQ. The V and J ends lost 0 bases and 7 bases respectively, with 9 bases between them. The CDR3: CASSQDREREAFF. The CDR3, as DNA: TGTGCCAGCAGCCAAGATCGTGAGCGTGAAGCTTTCTTT.

The CDR3 spells CASRVGDSNTEAFF. CDR3 DNA: TGCGCCAGCAGAGTTGGGGACTCGAACACTGAAGCTTTCTTT. The chain is built from TRBV5-1 and TRBJ1-1; tentatively, D is TRBD1 (5 bases). V was pared by 5 bases and J by 1 base, with 12 bases between. Germline V lookup: CDR1 SGHRS, CDR2 YFSETQ. CDR3 length equals 14 residues.

This chain joins TRBV4-3 and TRBJ2-1, with TRBD2 matching 7 bases. Germline V CDR1 and CDR2: LGHNA, YSLEER. V trimming: 1 base; J trimming: 9 bases; junction bases outside the gene matches: 9. The CDR3 totals 15 residues. The CDR3: CASSQALALSSEQFF. DNA of the CDR3: TGCGCCAGCAGCCAAGCACTAGCGCTCTCAAGTGAGCAGTTCTTC.

V usage is TRBV11-2 and J usage is TRBJ1-4; tentative D call: TRBD1 (6 bases). CDR3 length: 15 amino acids. Germline CDR1 SGHAT, CDR2 FQNNGV. With 1 base removed from V and 12 bases from J, the gap between germline ends came to 18 bases. The CDR3 nucleotides read TGTGCCAGCAGCTTAGGGGGGCTCGTAGTGAGTGAACTGTTTTTT. Translation gives CASSLGGLVVSELFF.

The V call is TRBV16, the J call TRBJ1-4; no firm D call. Trimming stripped 7 bases from V and 4 bases from J, with 16 bases between. This CDR3 spans 15 amino acids. Germline V CDR1 and CDR2: KGHSY, FQNENV. The CDR3 DNA follows: TGTGCCAGCACCGGGTCCTTTAACGGTAATGAAAAACTGTTTTTT. Encoded protein: CASTGSFNGNEKLFF.

This clone occurred once. The genes are TRBV4-1 and TRBJ2-5, with TRBD1 matching 10 bases. The CDR3 has 17 residues. Trimming took 0 bases from V and 4 from J; bases not matched to a gene: 8. Germline V gene lookup returns CDR1 MGHRA and CDR2 YSYEKL. The CDR3 DNA reads TGCGCCAGCAGCCAAGATTTGCGGACAGGGGGGGGAGAGACCCAGTACTTC. Translation: CASSQDLRTGGGETQYF.

To note about this clone: The sample has other DNA sequences that encode this CDR3 too. This chain uses TRBV5-4 with TRBJ1-6, with unresolved D. This CDR3 region has 13 residues. Trimming removed 2 bases from V and 10 bases from J, with 10 bases in between. Germline CDR1 is SGHNT and CDR2 is YYREEE (reference sequence). CDR3 sequence reads: CASSFRDLSPLHF. The DNA for the CDR3 is TGTGCCAGCAGCTTCCGGGATTTATCACCCCTCCACTTT.

The chain is built from TRBV5-1 and TRBJ2-5; TRBD2 agrees at 7 bases. The CDR3 sequence is 16 residues long. J gave up 5 bases and V 2 bases, and 12 bases lay outside the gene matches. Germline V lookup: CDR1 SGHRS, CDR2 YFSETQ. CDR3 amino acids: CASSFSPSGRGETQYF. The CDR3 coding sequence is TGCGCCAGCAGCTTTTCCCCTAGCGGTAGAGGGGAGACCCAGTACTTC.

V and J are TRBV18 and TRBJ2-3; D might be TRBD2 (6 bases). V shed 0 bases and J shed 3 bases, with 13 bases lying between them. This CDR3 has 16 residues. From germline, CDR1 is KGHSH and CDR2 LQKENI. CDR3 nucleotide sequence: TGTGCCAGCTCACCACCCGGCGGGGTCGTGACAGATACGCAGTATTTT. Encoded protein: CASSPPGGVVTDTQYF. Filled out from reference TRBV18 and TRBJ2-3, the complete variable domain reads NAGVMQNPRHLVRRRGQEARLRCSPMKGHSHVYWYRQLPEEGLKFMVYLQKENIIDESGMPKERFSAEFPKEGPSILRIQQVVRGDSAAYFCASSPPGGVVTDTQYFGPGTRLTVL.

J is TRBJ1-5 and V is TRBV19; D is undetermined. With 9 bases removed from V and 0 bases from J, the gap between germline ends came to 15 bases. CDR1 and CDR2 from the germline V gene are LNHDA and SQIVND (reference sequence). The CDR3 length is 15 residues. The DNA for the CDR3 is TGTGCCAGCAAGCTGGTACCCTATAGCAATCAGCCCCAGCATTTT. Translating it yields CASKLVPYSNQPQHF.

This chain uses TRBV11-2 with TRBJ2-5; 7 nucleotides align to TRBD2. The CDR3 runs 15 residues. Germline V gene lookup returns CDR1 SGHAT and CDR2 FQNNGV. V trimming: 1 base; J trimming: 4 bases; junction bases outside the gene matches: 6. The CDR3, as DNA: TGTGCCAGCAGCTTAGTGGGAGGGTTGGGAGAGACCCAGTACTTC. Amino acid sequence: CASSLVGGLGETQYF.

DNA for the CDR3: TGTGCCAGCAGCACGACAGGGGGCCCTTACGAGCAGTACTTC. Translated, it gives CASSTTGGPYEQYF. The chain joins TRBV7-2 to TRBJ2-7; 10 nucleotides line up with TRBD1. The CDR3 is 14 residues long. With V trimmed by 5 bases and J by 4 bases, 5 bases remained unmatched. In germline, CDR1 is SGHTA, CDR2 FQGNSA.

The chain links TRBV11-3 to TRBJ2-1; 7 bases match TRBD1. The CDR3 consists of 12 residues. CDR1 and CDR2 (germline): SGHNT, YENEEA. With V trimmed by 5 bases and J by 7 bases, 2 bases remained unmatched. Written as DNA, the CDR3 is TGTGCCAGCAGCCCGGACAGGAATGAGCAGTTCTTC. Its protein is CASSPDRNEQFF.

The chain uses TRBV3-1 (or the pseudogene TRBV3-2) and TRBJ2-5, with 7 positions matching TRBD1. The CDR3 has 18 amino acids. The V segment lost 4 bases and the J segment 7 bases; nucleotides outside the gene matches: 21. Germline CDR1 reads LGHDT; CDR2 reads YNNKEL (reference sequence). For the CDR3, the DNA is TGTGCCAGCAGCCCCCTCCTATCCACAGGGGCTATAAGAGGGACCCAGTACTTC. It specifies CASSPLLSTGAIRGTQYF.

This clone was counted many times. In nucleotides, the CDR3 is TGTGCCAGCAGTCGGTCCGGGACAAAGTACAATGAGCAGTTCTTC. Translation: CASSRSGTKYNEQFF. This chain connects TRBV6-4 to TRBJ2-1; D is possibly TRBD1 (6 bases). The germline V gene has CDR1 MRHNA and CDR2 SNTAGT. The germline V and J ends were trimmed by 5 bases and 4 bases, with 15 bases remaining between them. The CDR3 is 15 amino acids.

V usage is TRBV19 and J usage is TRBJ2-3; 11 bases fit TRBD2. Germline V lookup: CDR1 LNHDA, CDR2 SQIVND (reference sequence). The junction had 3 bases not matched to a gene; V was cut back by 1 base and J by 3 bases. This CDR3 comprises 16 residues. Here the CDR3 DNA reads TGTGCCAGTAGTATAGTGAGACTAGCGGGGACAGATACGCAGTATTTT. Translation: CASSIVRLAGTDTQYF.

The chain couples TRBV27 to TRBJ1-6, with unresolved D. The V gene lost 5 bases and the J gene lost 8 bases, with 13 bases spanning the gap. Germline V CDR1 and CDR2: MNHEY, SMNVEV (reference sequence). The CDR3 runs 14 residues. CDR3 coding DNA: TGTGCCAGCAGTCCCAACCAACTTTATTCACCCCTCCACTTT. The encoded protein is CASSPNQLYSPLHF.

This clone was counted between two and nine times. The V gene is TRBV7-9, the J gene TRBJ2-1; TRBD2 might be the D (6 bases). The CDR3 runs to 15 residues. With 5 bases removed from V and 5 bases from J, the gap between germline ends came to 16 bases. The germline V gene encodes CDR1 SEHNR and CDR2 FQNEAQ (reference sequence). CDR3 region: CASSQGAREDNEQFF. CDR3 DNA sequence: TGTGCCAGCAGCCAGGGAGCGCGGGAAGACAATGAGCAGTTCTTC.

This clone has a handful of counts. This chain links TRBV6-1 with TRBJ1-5, with D unclear. This CDR3 contains 15 residues. Germline CDR1 MNHNS, CDR2 SASEGT. V was clipped by 0 bases and J by 4 bases, with 10 bases between them. This CDR3 reads CASSEASSGNQPQHF. In DNA, the CDR3 is TGTGCCAGCAGTGAAGCTTCGTCGGGGAATCAGCCCCAGCATTTT.

J is TRBJ2-7 and V is TRBV2; 8 bases are shared with TRBD1. CDR1 is SNHLY, CDR2 FYNNEI, per germline. J gave up 5 bases and V 5 bases, and 5 bases lay outside the gene matches. The CDR3 sequence is 13 residues long. CDR3 region: CASSWNRGNEQYF. For the CDR3, the DNA is TGTGCCAGCAGTTGGAACAGGGGGAACGAGCAGTACTTC.

The rearrangement joins TRBV9 to TRBJ2-5; D not resolved. The CDR3 covers 13 residues. Looked up from germline, CDR1 is SGDLS and CDR2 is YYNGEE. Trimming left V 0 bases short and J 5 bases short, with 8 bases between. This chain's CDR3 is CASSVGPAETQYF. The DNA for the CDR3 is TGTGCCAGCAGCGTAGGACCAGCGGAGACCCAGTACTTC.

The chain links TRBV3-1 (or the pseudogene TRBV3-2) to TRBJ1-3, with D perhaps matching TRBD1 (6 bases). The germline V gene has CDR1 LGHDT and CDR2 YNNKEL (reference sequence). This CDR3 has 16 amino acids. V was cut by 1 base and J by 2 bases, with 12 bases left in between. CDR3 protein: CASSQGRPGAGNTIYF. DNA for the CDR3: TGTGCCAGCAGCCAAGGGAGACCAGGGGCTGGAAACACCATATATTTT.

The chain joins TRBV18 to TRBJ2-5, with a tentative D call TRBD2 (5 bases). There are 15 residues in the CDR3. V lost 0 bases to trimming and J lost 2 bases, with 10 bases between them. Germline CDR1 KGHSH, CDR2 LQKENI. This chain's CDR3 is CASSPPQRPQETQYF. CDR3 nucleotides: TGTGCCAGCTCACCACCCCAGCGGCCTCAAGAGACCCAGTACTTC. The full variable domain, completed using reference TRBV18 and TRBJ2-5, is NAGVMQNPRHLVRRRGQEARLRCSPMKGHSHVYWYRQLPEEGLKFMVYLQKENIIDESGMPKERFSAEFPKEGPSILRIQQVVRGDSAAYFCASSPPQRPQETQYFGPGTRLLVL.

The rearrangement links TRBV29-1 to TRBJ1-1; D perhaps matches TRBD1 (5 bases). Between the trimmed V and J ends, which lost 7 bases and 0 bases, there was a span of 12 bases. The CDR3 has 13 residues. The germline V gene has CDR1 SQVTM and CDR2 ANQGSEA. The CDR3 loop reads CSANARVNTEAFF. In DNA, the CDR3 is TGCAGCGCAAATGCCAGGGTGAACACTGAAGCTTTCTTT. Full variable domain (missing parts from reference TRBV29-1 and TRBJ1-1): SAVISQKPSRDICQRGTSLTIQCQVDSQVTMMFWYRQQPGQSLTLIATANQGSEATYESGFVIDKFPISRPNLTFSTLTVSNMSPEDSSIYLCSANARVNTEAFFGQGTRLTVV.